This T cell receptor (beta chain) was obtained from a study of beta chain features in type 1 diabetes. The study's findings and limits: Shortening of TCRB CDR3s, moderate but significant, appeared in all four CD4+ subsets of Type 1 diabetes patients.

Expressed TCRB transcripts were sequenced because the isolated RNA had all been reverse transcribed beforehand. The average output of naive, central memory and regulatory T cell samples was roughly 3.6 million reads. Here immunoSEQ multiplex PCR was the method, and the copy in TCRdb shows in-frame clones only, minus some. The profile shows around 710,000 clones, around 11% of them singletons. This clone was counted between two and nine times. As yet, its antigen is unknown. The TCR sequence derives from a man aged 25-45 years with type 1 diabetes. The specimen sequenced was naive CD4+ T cells from blood.

CDR3 coding DNA: TGCAGCGTTGAAAGGACCACGGAGACCCAGTACTTC. Amino acid sequence: CSVERTTETQYF. The genes are TRBV29-1 and TRBJ2-5, with D unclear. CDR1 SQVTM and CDR2 ANQGSEA come from the germline V gene. Trimming stripped 2 bases from V and 5 bases from J, with 9 bases between. CDR3 length: 12 amino acids.